Listed below are T cell receptor beta chains from one sample, sequenced in a study of shared clonotypes between healthy human individuals. Produced via immunoSEQ multiplex PCR; TCRdb's table is partial and in-frame only. In the table there are hundreds of thousands of clones, approximately 71% of which are singletons. The specimen was PBMCs. The receptors originated from a woman between 40 and 55 years old in good health. Some clones in this sample may be carry-over from other donors' samples. The CDR3 runs from the conserved cysteine through the conserved F or W. A D gene is named only where the DNA matches it firmly. Not every row has a clone size; where given, it reads once, few, many or a size class.

J gene,clone size,D gene,V gene,CDR3 DNA,CDR3 protein
TRBJ2-3,-,-,TRBV19,TGTGCCAGTAGTATGGGTCATCCAGATACGCAGTATTTT,CASSMGHPDTQYF
TRBJ2-7,few,-,TRBV15,TGTGCCACCAGCAGCCGAATCGGAACAGCCTACGAGCAGTACTTC,CATSSRIGTAYEQYF
TRBJ2-5,-,-,TRBV9,TGTGCCAGCAGCGTAGCTGGGACACCACAAGAGACCCAGTACTTC,CASSVAGTPQETQYF
TRBJ1-2,-,TRBD1,TRBV29-1,TGCAGCACAGGGGGGGTCAATGGCTACACCTTC,CSTGGVNGYTF
TRBJ1-2,once,TRBD1,TRBV6-5,TGTGCCAGCAGCAAGGACAGGGGCGACTATGGCTACACCTTC,CASSKDRGDYGYTF
TRBJ2-3,many,TRBD2,TRBV15,TGTGCCACCGGTGCGGGAGGGGACACAGATACGCAGTATTTT,CATGAGGDTDTQYF
TRBJ2-1,-,TRBD2,TRBV13,TGTGCCAGCAGCTTATTGACTAGCTACTACAATGAGCAGTTCTTC,CASSLLTSYYNEQFF
TRBJ1-1,few,-,TRBV10-2,TGCGCCAGCAATATAGGCGGGGACACTGAAGCTTTCTTT,CASNIGGDTEAFF
TRBJ2-7,-,-,TRBV28,TGTGCCAGCAGTTTCAGAGGGGCTCCTTTCTACGAGCAGTACTTC,CASSFRGAPFYEQYF
TRBJ2-1,few,-,TRBV5-1,TGCGCCAGCAGCTTGGGAGACACCTACAATGAGCAGTTCTTC,CASSLGDTYNEQFF
TRBJ1-5,-,TRBD1,TRBV19,TGTGCCAGTAGTGCGCGGACAGGGGCTCAGCCCCAGCATTTT,CASSARTGAQPQHF
TRBJ2-2,-,TRBD2,TRBV30,TGTGCCTGGAGTGTTATGCTAGCGGGAGACACCGGGGAGCTGTTTTTT,CAWSVMLAGDTGELFF
TRBJ2-5,-,-,TRBV19,TGTGCCAGTAGTACGACAGCTCAAGAGACCCAGTACTTC,CASSTTAQETQYF
TRBJ2-6,-,-,TRBV2,TGTGCCAGCTCTGGGGCCAACGTCCTGACTTTC,CASSGANVLTF
TRBJ2-7,-,TRBD2,TRBV5-1,TGCGCCAGCAGCTTGGCGGGGGGACTAGCCCCCTACGAGCAGTACTTC,CASSLAGGLAPYEQYF
TRBJ1-4,few,TRBD1,TRBV27,TGTGCCAGCAGCCCGGACAGGGGGCGAGAAAAACTGTTTTTT,CASSPDRGREKLFF
TRBJ2-5,-,-,TRBV7-7,TGTGCTAGCAGCTTTGTAGAATCCGGTGAACAAGAGACCCAGTACTTC,CASSFVESGEQETQYF
TRBJ2-7,-,TRBD2,TRBV11-2,TGTGCCAGCAGCTTCGGACTAGCGTCCTCCTACGAGCAGTACTTC,CASSFGLASSYEQYF
TRBJ2-1,-,-,TRBV29-1,TGCAGCGTTGTCGTCTGGGTAGGGAATGAGCAGTTCTTC,CSVVVWVGNEQFF
TRBJ1-5,medium-sized,-,TRBV30,TGTGCCTGGTCGGGCGGGGATGGTCAGCCCCAGCATTTT,CAWSGGDGQPQHF
TRBJ2-7,-,TRBD2,TRBV4-1,TGCGCCAGCAGCCATGGAGCGGGATCCTCCTACGAGCAGTACTTC,CASSHGAGSSYEQYF
TRBJ1-1,-,-,TRBV18,TGTGCCAGCTCACCACTTACGTCTGCCCCGAACACTGAAGCTTTCTTT,CASSPLTSAPNTEAFF
TRBJ2-1,-,-,TRBV11-2,TGTGCCAGCAGCTTAGGACTAGTGGGGCAGTTCTTC,CASSLGLVGQFF
TRBJ1-3,-,TRBD1,TRBV2,TGTGCCAGCAGCGGACAGGGGCATGGAAACACCATATATTTT,CASSGQGHGNTIYF
TRBJ2-7,-,-,TRBV10-2,TGCGCCAGCAGGACGGTAGCAGCCCTTTCCTACGAGCAGTACTTC,CASRTVAALSYEQYF
TRBJ1-2,-,TRBD1,TRBV9,TGTGCCAGCAGCGTAGCCAGGACAGGGTATAACTATGGCTACACCTTC,CASSVARTGYNYGYTF
TRBJ2-3,-,-,TRBV27,TGTGCCAGCAGTTTCCGGGGGAGAGATACGCAGTATTTT,CASSFRGRDTQYF
TRBJ1-2,-,-,TRBV27,TGTGCCAGCAGTTCGGCGCGGGGGGTAGTTGGCTATGGCTACACCTTC,CASSSARGVVGYGYTF
TRBJ1-1,-,-,TRBV30,TGTGCCTGGACTATTAACAGGATTAACACTGAAGCTTTCTTT,CAWTINRINTEAFF
TRBJ2-4,-,-,TRBV18,TGTGCCAGCTCACCTGGGGGTTCGAAGGCCAAAAACATTCAGTACTTC,CASSPGGSKAKNIQYF
TRBJ1-3,once,TRBD1,TRBV27,TGTGCCAGCAGTGGCCTAGGACAGGGCTCTGGAAACACCATATATTTT,CASSGLGQGSGNTIYF
TRBJ2-7,-,TRBD2,TRBV10-3,TGTGCCAGCGGGACTAGCAATTTCTACGAGCAGTACTTC,CASGTSNFYEQYF
TRBJ2-7,-,-,TRBV6-1,TGTGCCAGCAGTGAAGGCTACGAGCAGTACTTC,CASSEGYEQYF
TRBJ1-2,-,-,TRBV19,TGTGCCAGTAGTATAGCAGGGGCAACCTTCAACTATGGCTACACCTTC,CASSIAGATFNYGYTF
TRBJ2-7,many,-,TRBV6-1,TGTGCCAGCAGTGAAACAGGGAAAAGCGAGCAGTACTTC,CASSETGKSEQYF
TRBJ2-7,once,-,TRBV15,TGTGCCACCAGCAGAGGATTCGGGGTTGGTATCTCCTACGAGCAGTACTTC,CATSRGFGVGISYEQYF